One sample yielded the 25 T cell receptor beta chains listed below, sequenced in a study of beta chain features in type 1 diabetes. Broader study findings: Shortening that was moderate but significant affected the TCRB CDR3s of Type 1 diabetes patients in all four CD4+ subsets.

Their antigen targets remain unknown. Investigators reverse transcribed all isolated RNA, so they sequenced expressed TCRB transcripts. The table came from immunoSEQ multiplex PCR; TCRdb's copy has only in-frame clones and leaves some out. Of around 690,000 clones listed, over 10% were seen once; the top ten hold around 0.12%. The material sequenced was naive CD4+ T cells from blood. The receptors shown here come from a man between 25 and 39 years old with type 1 diabetes.

This clone has just a few counts. This chain joins TRBV7-9 and TRBJ1-3; D uncertain. The CDR3 totals 15 residues. CDR1 SEHNR and CDR2 FQNEAQ come from the germline V gene (reference sequence). Trimming pared 3 bases from V and 0 bases from J, leaving 9 bases between. The CDR3 region has the DNA TGTGCCAGCAGCTTGGACGGCACCTCTGGAAACACCATATATTTT. It specifies CASSLDGTSGNTIYF. The full variable domain, completed using reference TRBV7-9 and TRBJ1-3, is DTGVSQNPRHKITKRGQNVTFRCDPISEHNRLYWYRQTLGQGPEFLTYFQNEAQLEKSRLLSDRFSAERPKGSFSTLEIQRTEQGDSAMYLCASSLDGTSGNTIYFGEGSWLTVV.

The sample holds a few counts of this clone. The chain combines TRBV28 with TRBJ2-1; D unresolved. CDR1 MDHEN and CDR2 SYDVKM come from the germline V gene. V was trimmed by 1 base and J by 4 bases, leaving 11 bases between them. The CDR3 extends over 15 amino acids. The CDR3 nucleotides are TGTGCCAGCAGTTTATCCCTGACAAATTACAATGAGCAGTTCTTC. This codes for CASSLSLTNYNEQFF.

The chain carries TRBV1 and TRBJ1-5; the D call in the table, TRBD1, was not verified against the DNA. TRBV1 is noted as a pseudogene. The CDR3 extends over 15 amino acids. CDR3: CTSSQPGQGPQPQHF. The CDR3 bases are TGCACCAGCAGCCAGCCGGGACAGGGGCCTCAGCCCCAGCATTTT.

This clone was seen only a few times. CDR3 amino acids: CASSTGTGGNYGYTF. DNA of the CDR3: TGTGCCAGCAGCACCGGGACAGGGGGCAACTATGGCTACACCTTC. The chain is built from TRBV27 and TRBJ1-2, with TRBD1 identical over 12 bases. Germline loops: CDR1 MNHEY, CDR2 SMNVEV (reference sequence). This CDR3 is built from 15 residues. J was trimmed by 2 bases and V by 6 bases; bases with no gene match: 4.

The chain joins TRBV7-7 to TRBJ2-5, with 11 positions matching TRBD1. The CDR3 is 16 amino acids. J was trimmed by 0 bases and V by 5 bases; bases with no gene match: 5. Germline CDR1 and CDR2: SSHAT and FNYEAQ (reference sequence). The CDR3 is CASSQGQGGYQETQYF. DNA for the CDR3: TGTGCCAGCAGCCAGGGACAGGGGGGGTACCAAGAGACCCAGTACTTC.

This clone occurred a few times. A much larger clone sits a single nucleotide away, making a read error possible. The chain employs TRBV5-6 and TRBJ2-7; D not resolved. Germline lookup yields CDR1 SGHDT and CDR2 YYEEEE. V lost 4 bases to trimming and J lost 0 bases, with 2 bases between them. The CDR3 runs to 11 residues. The chain's CDR3 is CASSRSYEQYF. CDR3 DNA sequence: TGTGCCAGCAGCCGCTCCTACGAGCAGTACTTC.

This clone was recorded many times. This specimen includes other DNA sequences encoding the same CDR3. V usage is TRBV28 and J usage is TRBJ2-3; the match to TRBD1 covers 7 bases. V dropped 6 bases and J dropped 2; count of bases not matched to a gene: 2. Looked up from germline, CDR1 is MDHEN and CDR2 is SYDVKM. The CDR3 is made up of 13 amino acids. The CDR3 DNA is TGTGCCAGCAGAGGACAGGACACAGATACGCAGTATTTT. Protein sequence: CASRGQDTDTQYF.

Of note for this clone: Other DNA sequences in the sample encode the same CDR3. This CDR3 is CASSLVPRGEQYF. The CDR3 bases are TGTGCCAGCAGCTTAGTCCCCCGAGGGGAGCAGTACTTC. J is TRBJ2-7 and V is TRBV7-9; D perhaps matches TRBD2 (5 bases). The germline V gene encodes CDR1 SEHNR and CDR2 FQNEAQ (reference sequence). CDR3 length: 13 residues. V was trimmed by 1 base and J by 7 bases, leaving 11 bases between them.

The table lists this clone with a few counts. DNA for the CDR3: TGTGCCAGCAGCGGAGGGACAGGCCAAGCCAAAAACATTCAGTACTTC. Amino acid sequence: CASSGGTGQAKNIQYF. This sequence joins TRBV9 and TRBJ2-4, with 8 positions matching TRBD1. CDR3 length: 16 amino acids. The trim removed 3 bases at V and 0 bases at J, leaving 5 bases unmatched. CDR1 and CDR2 (germline): SGDLS, YYNGEE.

This clone was counted only a few times. The chain combines TRBV30 with TRBJ1-2, with a tentative D call TRBD1 (5 bases). Germline loops: CDR1 GTSNPN, CDR2 SVGIG (reference sequence). Trimming removed 2 bases at V and 10 bases at J, with 11 bases between. This CDR3 has 11 residues. The CDR3 region is CAWSSTGFYTF. The CDR3 nucleotides read TGTGCCTGGAGTTCTACAGGATTCTACACCTTC. The entire variable domain, with the rest obtained from reference TRBV30 and TRBJ1-2, is as follows: SQTIHQWPATLVQPVGSPLSLECTVEGTSNPNLYWYRQAAGRGLQLLFYSVGIGQISSEVPQNLSASRPQDRQFILSSKKLLLSDSGFYLCAWSSTGFYTFGSGTRLTVV.

The gene calls are TRBV28 and TRBJ1-3, with D perhaps TRBD1 (5 bases). V lost 2 bases and J 0 bases, leaving 11 bases between the germline ends. The CDR3 has 16 residues. Germline CDR1 is MDHEN and CDR2 is SYDVKM. The CDR3 spells CASSLNRLSSGNTIYF. Here the CDR3 DNA reads TGTGCCAGCAGTTTAAACAGGTTAAGCTCTGGAAACACCATATATTTT. The full variable domain, with the rest looked up from reference TRBV28 and TRBJ1-3, is DVKVTQSSRYLVKRTGEKVFLECVQDMDHENMFWYRQDPGLGLRLIYFSYDVKMKEKGDIPEGYSVSREKKERFSLILESASTNQTSMYLCASSLNRLSSGNTIYFGEGSWLTVV.

In its sample, this clone was seen a few times. This chain uses TRBV30 with TRBJ2-5, with D tentatively TRBD2 (6 bases). In germline, CDR1 is GTSNPN, CDR2 SVGIG (reference sequence). There are 13 residues in the CDR3. With 4 bases removed from V and 3 bases from J, the gap between germline ends came to 12 bases. Here the CDR3 DNA reads TGTGCCTGGACCGGACGGGGGAAAGAGACCCAGTACTTC. Translating it yields CAWTGRGKETQYF.

Points on this clone: Other DNA sequences of this sample code for an identical CDR3. The chain uses TRBV18 and TRBJ2-5, with a possible D match to TRBD1 (6 bases). Germline CDR1 reads KGHSH; CDR2 reads LQKENI. CDR3 length: 14 amino acids. Between the trimmed V and J ends, which lost 3 bases and 4 bases, there was a span of 12 bases. The CDR3 is CASSPPGTPETQYF. CDR3 sequence (DNA): TGTGCCAGCTCACCTCCGGGGACACCAGAGACCCAGTACTTC.

The gene calls are TRBV7-2 and TRBJ2-1; D is undetermined. The CDR3 is 15 amino acids. Trimming stripped 0 bases from V and 5 bases from J, with 11 bases between. The V gene's germline CDR1 is SGHTA and CDR2 FQGNSA. CDR3 region: CASSLAGDWHNEQFF. The CDR3 DNA is TGTGCCAGCAGCTTAGCGGGCGATTGGCACAATGAGCAGTTCTTC. The whole variable domain, filled in from reference TRBV7-2 and TRBJ2-1, reads GAGVSQSPSNKVTEKGKDVELRCDPISGHTALYWYRQSLGQGLEFLIYFQGNSAPDKSGLPSDRFSAERTGGSVSTLTIQRTQQEDSAVYLCASSLAGDWHNEQFFGPGTRLTVL.

The V call is TRBV11-1, the J call TRBJ1-1, with 7 bases aligning to TRBD1. The CDR3 contains 13 residues. V shed 6 bases, J shed 4 bases, and the junction held 5 bases outside the gene matches. CDR1 SGHAT and CDR2 FQDESV come from the germline V gene (reference sequence). DNA of the CDR3: TGTGCCAGCAGGGAACAGGGGTTCACTGAAGCTTTCTTT. Its translation: CASREQGFTEAFF.

This clone was observed a handful of times. The gene calls are TRBV4-3 and TRBJ1-2, with D hard to call. The CDR3 sequence is 14 residues long. The V and J ends lost 1 base and 6 bases respectively, with 12 bases between them. The germline CDR1 and CDR2 sequences are LGHNA and YSLEER. CDR3 nucleotides: TGCGCCAGCAGCCAAGTGTGGAGAAACCATGGCTACACCTTC. It translates to CASSQVWRNHGYTF.

The V and J genes are TRBV29-1 and TRBJ1-2, with D unresolved. The germline CDR1 and CDR2 sequences are SQVTM and ANQGSEA. V was shortened by 7 bases and J by 4 bases, with 10 bases between the two germline ends. This CDR3 is built from 11 residues. CDR3 DNA: TGCAGCGCCTCGGGGTCCTATGGCTACACCTTC. It codes for CSASGSYGYTF. The whole variable domain, remainder taken from reference TRBV29-1 and TRBJ1-2, is SAVISQKPSRDICQRGTSLTIQCQVDSQVTMMFWYRQQPGQSLTLIATANQGSEATYESGFVIDKFPISRPNLTFSTLTVSNMSPEDSSIYLCSASGSYGYTFGSGTRLTVV.

This chain connects TRBV18 to TRBJ1-5, with 9 bases matching TRBD1. CDR3 size: 16 residues. Trimming took 2 bases from V and 4 from J; bases not matched to a gene: 6. Germline V lookup: CDR1 KGHSH, CDR2 LQKENI. CDR3 DNA: TGTGCCAGCTCACCAAATGACAGGGGGACAAATCAGCCCCAGCATTTT. Amino acids: CASSPNDRGTNQPQHF.

This clone was found a few times. This chain links TRBV28 with TRBJ2-7; perhaps TRBD2 as D (6 bases). Germline assignment: CDR1 MDHEN and CDR2 SYDVKM. This CDR3 has 13 residues. V lost 8 bases and J 0 bases, leaving 11 bases between the germline ends. The CDR3 is CASGIGGSYEQYF. The CDR3 region has the DNA TGTGCCAGCGGCATCGGGGGCTCCTACGAGCAGTACTTC.

This clone was seen only a few times. J is TRBJ2-5 and V is TRBV7-2, with 9 positions matching TRBD2. The CDR3 is 14 residues long. Germline trimming cut 5 bases from V and 5 bases from J; bases unmatched to any gene: 6. Germline V gene data show CDR1 as SGHTA and CDR2 as FQGNSA. CDR3 in amino acids: CASSPGLAAETQYF. Written as DNA, the CDR3 is TGTGCCAGCAGCCCGGGACTAGCTGCGGAGACCCAGTACTTC.

The chain recombines TRBV5-6 with TRBJ2-2; 7 bases are shared with TRBD1. The CDR3 runs to 12 residues. Unmatched junction bases numbered 7, after V lost 2 bases and J lost 15 bases. Per the germline V gene, CDR1 is SGHDT and CDR2 is YYEEEE. In nucleotides, the CDR3 is TGTGCCAGCAGCTTTGAACAGGGGACGTTGTTTTTT. This sequence encodes CASSFEQGTLFF.

This clone came up a few times. The chain couples TRBV7-2 to TRBJ2-5; D is uncertain. This CDR3 comprises 12 residues. Germline CDR1 reads SGHTA; CDR2 reads FQGNSA. Trimming took off 2 bases at V and 5 bases at J, with 6 bases between the two ends. The CDR3 spells CASSLSLETQYF. The CDR3 coding sequence is TGTGCCAGCAGCTTATCACTGGAGACCCAGTACTTC.

This clone was counted a few times. This rearrangement joins TRBV30 to TRBJ2-3, with D possibly TRBD2 on 6 matching bases. The CDR3 loop spans 12 amino acids. Germline V gives CDR1 GTSNPN, CDR2 SVGIG (reference sequence). Trimming stripped 5 bases from V and 5 bases from J, with 11 bases between. CDR3 in DNA: TGTGCCTGGGGGGGACTCGGAGATACGCAGTATTTT. Amino acids: CAWGGLGDTQYF.

The CDR3 sequence: CASSQRLAGGDTQYF. CDR3 nucleotide sequence: TGCGCCAGCAGCCAGAGACTAGCGGGGGGGGATACGCAGTATTTT. The chain couples TRBV4-3 to TRBJ2-3, with TRBD2 matching 14 bases. With 3 bases clipped from V and 6 bases from J, the junction kept 2 bases outside the gene matches. Germline values: CDR1 LGHNA, CDR2 YSLEER. This CDR3 is built from 15 residues.

CDR3 residues: CASSPEGEGALTGELFF. Here the CDR3 DNA reads TGTGCCAGCAGCCCGGAGGGGGAGGGCGCTCTCACCGGGGAGCTGTTTTTT. V and J are TRBV4-2 and TRBJ2-2; D may be TRBD2 (7 bases). The CDR3 consists of 17 residues. Germline CDR1 LGHNA, CDR2 YNFKEQ. Deletions cut 4 bases from V and 4 bases from J, with 19 bases between.